This entry features one T cell receptor (beta chain) sequence. This sample is drawn from a study of PD-L1 blockade in urothelial cancer. Study in general: Starting in the mid-2010s, patients were given atezolizumab (1,200 mg intravenously every 3 weeks). From 0 to 3 prior chemotherapy regimens had been given to the patients. Across blood samples, T cells had a median count of approximately 140,000.

Trimming stripped 4 bases from V and 10 bases from J, with 19 bases between. The V gene's germline CDR1 is SEHNR and CDR2 FQNEAQ (reference sequence). The CDR3 has 14 residues. TCRdb keeps only in-frame clones here, not all; method: immunoSEQ multiplex PCR. Of about 86,000 clones listed, more than 75% are singletons. Time point reported: pretreatment peripheral blood. Patients were diagnosed with urothelial carcinoma, either locally advanced or metastatic. Sequences were derived from PBMCs, sampled around atezolizumab (anti-PD-L1) treatment. The chain joins TRBV7-9 to TRBJ1-1; unclear D gene. The origin of this receptor is a man aged 60 to 75 with urothelial cancer. CDR3 loop: CASSSLGDIPPAFF. CDR3 DNA sequence: TGTGCCAGCAGCTCGCTTGGAGATATTCCGCCAGCTTTCTTT. Complete variable domain (other parts from reference TRBV7-9 and TRBJ1-1): DTGVSQNPRHKITKRGQNVTFRCDPISEHNRLYWYRQTLGQGPEFLTYFQNEAQLEKSRLLSDRFSAERPKGSFSTLEIQRTEQGDSAMYLCASSSLGDIPPAFFGQGTRLTVV.